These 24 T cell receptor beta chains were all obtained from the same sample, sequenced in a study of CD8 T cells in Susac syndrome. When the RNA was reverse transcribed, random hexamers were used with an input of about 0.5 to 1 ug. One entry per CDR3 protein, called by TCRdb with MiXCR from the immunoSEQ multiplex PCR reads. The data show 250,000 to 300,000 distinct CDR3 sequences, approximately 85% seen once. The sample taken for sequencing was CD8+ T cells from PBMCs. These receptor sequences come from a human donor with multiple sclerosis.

The CDR3 DNA follows: TGTGCCAGCAGCGTCTCTAAGATTGATTGGGCCTATGGCTACACCTTC. Its protein product is CASSVSKIDWAYGYTF. This sequence joins TRBV9 and TRBJ1-2; no clear D gene. Germline values: CDR1 SGDLS, CDR2 YYNGEE. CDR3 length: 16 amino acids. Trimming pared 2 bases from V and 4 bases from J, leaving 18 bases between.

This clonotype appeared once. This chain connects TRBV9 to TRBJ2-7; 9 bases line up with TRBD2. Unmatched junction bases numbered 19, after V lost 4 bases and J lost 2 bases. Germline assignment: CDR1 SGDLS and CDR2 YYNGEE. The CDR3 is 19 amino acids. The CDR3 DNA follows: TGTGCCAGCAGCCCTTCCCTCTTGAGCGGGGCTAGCGGGACCTACGAGCAGTACTTC. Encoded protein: CASSPSLLSGASGTYEQYF.

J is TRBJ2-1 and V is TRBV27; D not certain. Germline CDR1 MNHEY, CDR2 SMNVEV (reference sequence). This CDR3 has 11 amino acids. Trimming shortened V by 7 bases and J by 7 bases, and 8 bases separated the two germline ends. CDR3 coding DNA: TGTGCCAGCACCTCCGGTAATGAGCAGTTCTTC. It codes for CASTSGNEQFF.

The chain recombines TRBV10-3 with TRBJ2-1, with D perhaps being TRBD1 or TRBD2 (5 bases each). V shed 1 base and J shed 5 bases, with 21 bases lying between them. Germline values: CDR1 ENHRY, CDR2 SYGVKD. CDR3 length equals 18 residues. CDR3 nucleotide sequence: TGTGCCATCAGTGAGTGGAAAGAGGGGAGAAAACGACACAATGAGCAGTTCTTC. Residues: CAISEWKEGRKRHNEQFF.

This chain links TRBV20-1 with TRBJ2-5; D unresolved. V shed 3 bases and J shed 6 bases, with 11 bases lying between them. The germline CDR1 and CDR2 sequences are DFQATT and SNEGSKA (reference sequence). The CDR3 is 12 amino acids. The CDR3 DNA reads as TGCAGTGCTAGGGGGTTGCTAAAGACCCAGTACTTC. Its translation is CSARGLLKTQYF.

CDR3 DNA: TGTGCCAGCAGCGACAGGGGGCAGACCGGGGAGCTGTTTTTT. Encoded protein: CASSDRGQTGELFF. This chain connects TRBV12-3 or TRBV12-4 to TRBJ2-2, with 10 bases fitting TRBD1. Germline trimming cut 6 bases from V and 5 bases from J; bases unmatched to any gene: 3. The CDR3 runs 14 residues.

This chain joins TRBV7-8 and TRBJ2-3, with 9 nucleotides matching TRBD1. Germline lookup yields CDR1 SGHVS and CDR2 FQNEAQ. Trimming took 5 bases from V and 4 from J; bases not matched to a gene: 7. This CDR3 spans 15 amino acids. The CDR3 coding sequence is TGTGCCAGCAGCCGGGACAGGGCCGGATCAGATACGCAGTATTTT. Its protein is CASSRDRAGSDTQYF.

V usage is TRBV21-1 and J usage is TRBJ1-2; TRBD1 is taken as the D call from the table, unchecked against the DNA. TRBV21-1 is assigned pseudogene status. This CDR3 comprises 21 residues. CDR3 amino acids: CASSTGQGKHCPGKQAYGYTF. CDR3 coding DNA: TGTGCCAGCAGCACGGGACAGGGAAAGCATTGCCCGGGGAAGCAAGCCTATGGCTACACCTTC.

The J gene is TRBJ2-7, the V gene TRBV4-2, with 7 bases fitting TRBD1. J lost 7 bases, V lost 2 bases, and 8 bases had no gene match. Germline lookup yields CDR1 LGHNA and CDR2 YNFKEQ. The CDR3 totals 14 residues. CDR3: CASSQRQGGREQYF. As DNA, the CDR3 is TGTGCCAGCAGCCAACGACAGGGCGGAAGGGAGCAGTACTTC.

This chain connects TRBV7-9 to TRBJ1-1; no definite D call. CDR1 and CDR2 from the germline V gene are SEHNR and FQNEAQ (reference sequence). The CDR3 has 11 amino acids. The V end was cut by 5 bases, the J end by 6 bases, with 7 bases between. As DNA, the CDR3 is TGTGCCAGCAGCGCAAGCCCTGAAGCTTTCTTT. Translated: CASSASPEAFF.

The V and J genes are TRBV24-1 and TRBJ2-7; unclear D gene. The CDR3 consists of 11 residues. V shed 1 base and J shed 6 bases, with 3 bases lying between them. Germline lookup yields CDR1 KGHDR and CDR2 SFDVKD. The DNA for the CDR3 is TGTGCCACCAGTGATTTAGGCGAGCAGTACTTC. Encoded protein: CATSDLGEQYF.

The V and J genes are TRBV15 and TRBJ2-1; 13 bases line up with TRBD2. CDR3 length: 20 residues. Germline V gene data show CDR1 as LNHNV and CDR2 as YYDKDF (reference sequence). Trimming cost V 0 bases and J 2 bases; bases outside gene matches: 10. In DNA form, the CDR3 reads TGTGCCACCAGCAGAGATCCGCGGACTAGCGGGAGCAAACCCTACAATGAGCAGTTCTTC. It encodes CATSRDPRTSGSKPYNEQFF.

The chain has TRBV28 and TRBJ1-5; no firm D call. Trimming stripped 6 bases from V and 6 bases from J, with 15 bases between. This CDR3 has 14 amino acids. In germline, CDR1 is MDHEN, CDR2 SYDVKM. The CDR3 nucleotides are TGTGCCAGCAGCCCGTCGGCTGAGGGTCAGCCCCAGCATTTT. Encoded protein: CASSPSAEGQPQHF.

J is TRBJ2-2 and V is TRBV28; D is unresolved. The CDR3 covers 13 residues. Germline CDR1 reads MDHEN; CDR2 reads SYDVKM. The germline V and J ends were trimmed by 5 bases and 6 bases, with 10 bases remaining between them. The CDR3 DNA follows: TGTGCCAGCAGTGGATTTGGGGCCGGGGAGCTGTTTTTT. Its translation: CASSGFGAGELFF.

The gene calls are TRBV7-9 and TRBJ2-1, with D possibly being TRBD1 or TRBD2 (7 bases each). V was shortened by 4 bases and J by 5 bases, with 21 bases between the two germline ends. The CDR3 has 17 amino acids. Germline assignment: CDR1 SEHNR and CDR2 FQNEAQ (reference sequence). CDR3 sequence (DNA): TGTGCCAGCAGCTGGGCGACTAGCTCCAGGGGGAACAATGAGCAGTTCTTC. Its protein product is CASSWATSSRGNNEQFF.

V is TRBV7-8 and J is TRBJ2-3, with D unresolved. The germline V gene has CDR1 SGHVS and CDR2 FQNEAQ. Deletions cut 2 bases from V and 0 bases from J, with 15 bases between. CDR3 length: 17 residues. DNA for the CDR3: TGTGCCAGCAGCTTAAGCCCGGACGTAGCTAGCACAGATACGCAGTATTTT. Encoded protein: CASSLSPDVASTDTQYF.

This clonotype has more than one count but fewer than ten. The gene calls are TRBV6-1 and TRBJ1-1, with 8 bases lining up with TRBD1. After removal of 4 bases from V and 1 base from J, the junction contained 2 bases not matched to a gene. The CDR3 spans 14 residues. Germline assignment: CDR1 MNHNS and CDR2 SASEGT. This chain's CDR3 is CASSGTGTNTEAFF. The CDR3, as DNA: TGTGCCAGCAGTGGGACAGGGACGAACACTGAAGCTTTCTTT.

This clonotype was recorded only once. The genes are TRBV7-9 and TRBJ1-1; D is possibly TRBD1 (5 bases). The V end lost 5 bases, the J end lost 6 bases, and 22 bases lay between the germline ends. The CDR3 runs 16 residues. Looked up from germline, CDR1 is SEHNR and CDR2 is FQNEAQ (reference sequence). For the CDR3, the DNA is TGTGCCAGCAGCCAAATCGTCGCCAGGGTGAGCGCTGAAGCTTTCTTT. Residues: CASSQIVARVSAEAFF.

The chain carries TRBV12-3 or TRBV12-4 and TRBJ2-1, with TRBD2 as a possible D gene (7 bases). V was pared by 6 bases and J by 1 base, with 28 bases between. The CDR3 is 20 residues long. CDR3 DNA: TGTGCCAGCAGACCTCCGGCCCGGACAGCAACTAGCGCTTCCTACAATGAGCAGTTCTTC. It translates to CASRPPARTATSASYNEQFF.

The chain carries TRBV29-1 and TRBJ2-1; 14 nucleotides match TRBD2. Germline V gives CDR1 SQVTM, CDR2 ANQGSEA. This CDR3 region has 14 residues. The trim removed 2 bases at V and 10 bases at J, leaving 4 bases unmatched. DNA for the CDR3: TGCAGCGTTGAACCGGGACTAGCGGGAGTCGAGCAGTTCTTC. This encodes CSVEPGLAGVEQFF.

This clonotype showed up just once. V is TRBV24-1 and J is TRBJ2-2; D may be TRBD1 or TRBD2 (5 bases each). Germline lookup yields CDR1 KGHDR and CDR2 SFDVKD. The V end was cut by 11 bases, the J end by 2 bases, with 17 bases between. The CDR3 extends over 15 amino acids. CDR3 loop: CAIPPGTDNTGELFF. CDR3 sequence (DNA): TGTGCCATCCCCCCCGGGACGGATAACACCGGGGAGCTGTTTTTT.

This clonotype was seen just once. Here the CDR3 reads CASSLSGQGVSEKLFF. CDR3 nucleotides: TGTGCCAGCAGTTTATCCGGACAGGGTGTATCTGAAAAACTGTTTTTT. The gene calls are TRBV27 and TRBJ1-4; 8 bases align to TRBD1. CDR1 and CDR2 (germline): MNHEY, SMNVEV (reference sequence). Trimming at V came to 0 bases and at J to 7 bases, leaving 7 bases not matched to a gene. The CDR3 consists of 16 residues.

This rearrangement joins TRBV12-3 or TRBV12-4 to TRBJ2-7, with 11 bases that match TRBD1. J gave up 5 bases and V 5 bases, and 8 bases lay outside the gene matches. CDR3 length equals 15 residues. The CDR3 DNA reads TGTGCCAGCAGTCAATCCGGGACAGGGGGGGACGAGCAGTACTTC. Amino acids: CASSQSGTGGDEQYF.

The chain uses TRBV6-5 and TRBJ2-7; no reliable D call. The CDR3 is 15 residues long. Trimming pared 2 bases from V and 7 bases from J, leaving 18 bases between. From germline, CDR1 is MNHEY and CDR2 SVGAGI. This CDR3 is CASSYGLGLLGEQYF. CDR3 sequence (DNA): TGTGCCAGCAGTTACGGCTTGGGCCTCCTGGGAGAGCAGTACTTC.